This T cell receptor beta chain came from a study of cytotoxic CD8 clonotypes in ibrutinib-treated CLL. The repertoire was sequenced with immunoSEQ multiplex PCR; TCRdb's copy has only in-frame clones and lacks some. The data hold about 24,000 clones, with roughly 74% observed a single time. This CDR3 comprises 15 residues. Trimming at V came to 0 bases and at J to 4 bases, leaving 5 bases not matched to a gene. Germline CDR1 is SGHRS and CDR2 is YFSETQ. The sample holds one count of this clone. The chain joins TRBV5-1 to TRBJ2-5, with TRBD1 identical over 8 bases. The clonotype comes from a human donor with chronic lymphocytic leukemia. Sequenced material: PBMCs, taken after 12 months of ibrutinib treatment. CDR3 amino acids: CASSLVDRETETQYF. The CDR3 nucleotides read TGCGCCAGCAGCTTGGTGGACAGGGAGACAGAGACCCAGTACTTC.